This T cell receptor (beta chain) was obtained from a study of T cells in Graves' hyperthyroidism and ophthalmopathy. Study-level information: Specimen type is peripheral blood, collected at initial diagnosis prior to any treatment.

Fresh 10 ml peripheral blood yielded PBMCs. This CDR3 region has 14 residues. Germline V gene sequence: CDR1 SGHRS, CDR2 YFSETQ. The study, taken as a whole, reports: Researchers found most expanded thyroid clonotypes above 0.001 in blood as well.

The investigators amplified TCR beta CDR3 regions from RNA transcripts. HTBI primers were employed in a first-round RT-PCR of the TCR CDR3. TCRdb reprocessed the multiplex PCR reads with MiXCR, giving one entry per CDR3 protein. The table shows roughly 380,000 distinct CDR3 sequences, with about 19% occurring only once. This clonotype has more than one count but fewer than ten. Antigen: not known. The junction departs from the called germline gene at one end, perhaps through a read error. The receptor's source is a woman under 30 with Graves' hyperthyroidism. The specimen was blood. J is TRBJ1-1 and V is TRBV5-1; D is uncertain. Here the CDR3 DNA reads TGCGCCAGCAGCCCGGGAGCGGGAAGGTCTGAAGCTTGCTTT. This codes for CASSPGAGRSEACF.